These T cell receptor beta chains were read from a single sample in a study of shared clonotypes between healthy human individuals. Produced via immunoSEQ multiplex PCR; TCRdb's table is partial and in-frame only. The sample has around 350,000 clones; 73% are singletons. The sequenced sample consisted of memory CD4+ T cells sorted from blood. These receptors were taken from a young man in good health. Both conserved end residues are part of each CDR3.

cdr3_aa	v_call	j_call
CASSPPGGETQYF	TRBV5-4	TRBJ2-5
CASSPLEGHRELFF	TRBV28	TRBJ2-2
CASSLWSTDTQYF	TRBV5-5	TRBJ2-3
CASSHRGQPQHF	TRBV6-5	TRBJ1-5
CASSPLRRKYEQYF	TRBV28	TRBJ2-7
CAWSGRGPYEQYF	TRBV30	TRBJ2-7
CASSERTDYGYTF	TRBV10-2	TRBJ1-2
CASSIDRTSGTKLYEQYF	TRBV19	TRBJ2-7
CSVAGTASIHEQYF	TRBV29-1	TRBJ2-7
CASSKNRRETQYF	TRBV7-2	TRBJ2-5
CASSGGTSGIYNEQFF	TRBV7-6	TRBJ2-1
CASSLGDRKNIQYF	TRBV5-6	TRBJ2-4
CASSRGNTEAFF	TRBV11-3	TRBJ1-1
CASMRTGTDTQYF	TRBV2	TRBJ2-3
CASSLGSVNTGELFF	TRBV5-1	TRBJ2-2
CASSLGWEEVYNEQFF	TRBV7-6	TRBJ2-1
CASSGTYFSYEQYF	TRBV2	TRBJ2-7